Listed below are T cell receptor beta chains from one sample, sequenced in a study of blood T cell repertoires in COVID-19. Sequenced by immunoSEQ multiplex PCR; TCRdb stores in-frame clones only, minus some. This sample has 250,000 to 400,000 clones; about nine tenths occur once, and the top ten carry less than 3.5%. Sequencing was carried out using peripheral blood. Every receptor here comes from a woman aged 25 to 39 with COVID-19, enrolled during active disease. Both conserved end residues are part of each CDR3. D genes are given only for firm matches. Clone size, where shown, is once, few, many, or a class for clones that have expanded.

TGTGCCAGCAGCCCCGGTTTTTCCGGCTACGAGCAGTACTTC,CASSPGFSGYEQYF,TRBV14,NA,NA,TRBJ2-7
TGTGCCAGTAGCATGGATAGCGGGGTCTACAATGAGCAGTTCTTC,CASSMDSGVYNEQFF,TRBV19,NA,TRBD2,TRBJ2-1
TGTGCCAGCGGGCCTTGGACTAGCGGGAGATCCCCCTACAATGAGCAGTTCTTC,CASGPWTSGRSPYNEQFF,TRBV28,NA,TRBD2,TRBJ2-1
TGCGCCAGCAGCTTGGAGAGGGGGAAGGGCACTGAAGCTTTCTTT,CASSLERGKGTEAFF,TRBV5-1,NA,NA,TRBJ1-1
TGTGCCAGCAGCTTTTACGGACAGGGGGATTCCGGGGAGCTGTTTTTT,CASSFYGQGDSGELFF,TRBV13,NA,TRBD1,TRBJ2-2
TGTGCCAGCAGCTTACCGGGGGGGCCCCAGCATTTT,CASSLPGGPQHF,TRBV11-2,NA,NA,TRBJ1-5
TGTGCCAGCAGCCGCCAAGCTCGAGAGACCCAGTACTTC,CASSRQARETQYF,TRBV7-3,NA,NA,TRBJ2-5
TGTGCCACCAGTGATCCTACAGGGTTCTCGGGAAACACCATATATTTT,CATSDPTGFSGNTIYF,TRBV24-1,NA,NA,TRBJ1-3
TGTGCCAGCAGCTTAGCGTTGGGACTAGCGGGAGGGCTCTCCTACGAGCAGTACTTC,CASSLALGLAGGLSYEQYF,TRBV7-9,NA,TRBD2,TRBJ2-7
TGCGCCAGCAGCTCGCCAGGGGTTATCTCTGGGGCCAACGTCCTGACTTTC,CASSSPGVISGANVLTF,TRBV5-1,NA,NA,TRBJ2-6
TGTGCCTGGAGTGCCTCGGACAACTACGAGCAGTACTTC,CAWSASDNYEQYF,TRBV30,NA,NA,TRBJ2-7
TGTGCCTGGAGTGTTGTCCAGGGCAGTGAAAAACTGTTTTTT,CAWSVVQGSEKLFF,TRBV30,NA,NA,TRBJ1-4
TGTGCCAGCAGTCCCCCTCCCGGACAGGGAGGCAATCAGCCCCAGCATTTT,CASSPPPGQGGNQPQHF,TRBV28,many,TRBD1,TRBJ1-5